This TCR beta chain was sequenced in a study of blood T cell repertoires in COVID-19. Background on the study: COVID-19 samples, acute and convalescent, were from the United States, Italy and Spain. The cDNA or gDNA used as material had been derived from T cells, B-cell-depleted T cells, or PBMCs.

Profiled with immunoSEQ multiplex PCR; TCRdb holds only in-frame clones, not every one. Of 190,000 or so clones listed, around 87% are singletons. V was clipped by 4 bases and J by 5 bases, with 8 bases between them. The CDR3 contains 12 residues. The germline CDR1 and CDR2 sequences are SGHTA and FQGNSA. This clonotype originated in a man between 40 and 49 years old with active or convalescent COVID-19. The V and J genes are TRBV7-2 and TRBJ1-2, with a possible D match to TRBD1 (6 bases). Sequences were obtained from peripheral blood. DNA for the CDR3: TGTGCCAGCAGCTCGGACAGATATGGCTACACCTTC. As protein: CASSSDRYGYTF. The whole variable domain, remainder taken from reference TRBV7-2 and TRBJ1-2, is GAGVSQSPSNKVTEKGKDVELRCDPISGHTALYWYRQSLGQGLEFLIYFQGNSAPDKSGLPSDRFSAERTGGSVSTLTIQRTQQEDSAVYLCASSSDRYGYTFGSGTRLTVV.